This is a list of T cell receptor beta chains from one sample in a study of breast tumors, draining lymph nodes, adjacent tissues. MiXCR was run by TCRdb on the multiplex PCR reads, yielding one entry per CDR3 protein. The table includes approximately 300,000 distinct CDR3 sequences, 30% to 35% detected once. The source material was axillary lymph node tissue. All receptors derive from a female donor with breast cancer. Some clones in this sample may be carry-over from other donors' samples. Each CDR3 is given with its conserved first and last residue. D genes are given only for firm matches. Some rows have no size entry. The others give once, few or many, or a class for an expanded clone.

TRBV10-3	NA	many	TRBJ2-1	TGTGCCATTTCCGACGTAGAAGAGCAGTTCTTC	CAISDVEEQFF
TRBV11-2	NA	many	TRBJ2-3	TGTGCCAGCAGCTTAGGTACTAGGGCAGATACGCAGTATTTT	CASSLGTRADTQYF
TRBV7-2	NA	many	TRBJ2-3	TGTGCCAGCAGCCAAGATCGGGGGGCCTCGCAGTATTTT	CASSQDRGASQYF
TRBV30	TRBD2	NA	TRBJ2-3	TGTGCCTGGAGTGTACTAGGCCTAGCGGGCACAGATACGCAGTATTTT	CAWSVLGLAGTDTQYF
TRBV4-1	NA	many	TRBJ2-3	TGCGCCAGCAGCCAAAACTCCGAAGGGGGTGCAGATACGCAGTATTTT	CASSQNSEGGADTQYF
TRBV7-8	TRBD2	many	TRBJ2-2	TGTGCCAGCAGGTCAGCGGGAGGGCTTTACACCGGGGAGCTGTTTTTT	CASRSAGGLYTGELFF
TRBV4-3	NA	many	TRBJ2-3	TGCGCCAGCTCCAGGGGGGACCCCACAGATACGCAGTATTTT	CASSRGDPTDTQYF
TRBV10-3	TRBD1	many	TRBJ2-2	TGTGCCATCAAAGTCTGGAGACAGGGTAATACCGGGGAGCTGTTTTTT	CAIKVWRQGNTGELFF
TRBV9	NA	many	TRBJ1-2	TGTGCCAGCAGCGTTTCGACAGATCCTTTAAACTATGGCTACACCTTC	CASSVSTDPLNYGYTF
TRBV6-2/TRBV6-3	TRBD2	few	TRBJ2-1	TGTGCCAGCAGTCAAATAGCGGGAGAGGGAAATGAGCAGTTCTTC	CASSQIAGEGNEQFF
TRBV24-1	NA	many	TRBJ1-5	TGTGCCACCAGTGATTCAGGGCGGAAAAATCAGCCCCAGCATTTT	CATSDSGRKNQPQHF
TRBV19	TRBD1	many	TRBJ2-7	TGTGCCAGTAGTCGGGACAGGGTTATGGACGAGCAGTACTTC	CASSRDRVMDEQYF
TRBV7-9	NA	NA	TRBJ1-2	TGTGCCAGCAGCTTCCCCAGCCAGAACTATGGCTACACCTTC	CASSFPSQNYGYTF
TRBV15	TRBD2	many	TRBJ2-1	TGTGCCACCAGCAGCCTGGGGCTAGCGGGAGCATACAATGAGCAGTTCTTC	CATSSLGLAGAYNEQFF
TRBV20-1	NA	many	TRBJ2-3	TGCAGTGCTAGAGATTACGGGGGTGGTGATACGCAGTATTTT	CSARDYGGGDTQYF
TRBV19	TRBD2	many	TRBJ2-1	TGTGCCAGTAGCCGTAGCGGGACCGACTACAATGAGCAGTTCTTC	CASSRSGTDYNEQFF
TRBV7-9	NA	NA	TRBJ1-6	TGTGCCAGCAGCTTAGGGGCAGGGGTTAAATCACCCCTCCACTTT	CASSLGAGVKSPLHF
TRBV20-1	TRBD1	NA	TRBJ2-1	TGCAGTGCTAGGGGCAGGGGGCCGGGTTCCAATGAGCAGTTCTTC	CSARGRGPGSNEQFF
TRBV5-1	NA	many	TRBJ2-7	TGCGCCAGCAGCTTGGAAGTCAGGGTAGCCGAGCAGTACTTC	CASSLEVRVAEQYF
TRBV5-1	NA	many	TRBJ2-5	TGCGCCAGCAGCTTGACCCATGCAGGTGGCGCTAAAGAGACCCAGTACTTC	CASSLTHAGGAKETQYF
TRBV20-1	NA	few	TRBJ1-2	TGCAGTGCTCGATTGGGGGCTGTCGGCTACACCTTC	CSARLGAVGYTF
TRBV29-1	NA	many	TRBJ2-7	TGCAGCGTTGAAGATGTAGGTACCTACGAGCAGTACTTC	CSVEDVGTYEQYF
TRBV13	NA	many	TRBJ2-5	TGTGCCAGCAGCTTAGAAGAGGGGTTTCAAGAGACCCAGTACTTC	CASSLEEGFQETQYF
TRBV20-1	NA	NA	TRBJ2-2	TGCAGTGTTCGAGGGGGGGAGTCGGCCGGGGAGCTGTTTTTT	CSVRGGESAGELFF
TRBV7-9	NA	many	TRBJ1-5	TGTGCCAGCAGCTCCTGGGACACCAATCAGCCCCAGCATTTT	CASSSWDTNQPQHF
TRBV7-3	NA	many	TRBJ2-2	TGTGCCAGCAGATTTTCCGCCGGGGAGCTGTTTTTT	CASRFSAGELFF
TRBV7-8	NA	NA	TRBJ2-7	TGTGCCAGCAGCACGGTCCGGACAGCGGGAACACGGGACGAGCAGTACTTC	CASSTVRTAGTRDEQYF
TRBV27	NA	NA	TRBJ2-2	TGTGCCAGCAGTTATTTCAGGGACCCCGGGGAGCTGTTTTTT	CASSYFRDPGELFF
TRBV15	TRBD2	NA	TRBJ2-1	TGTGCCACCAGCAGAGATCTAGCGGGAGGGCCTTGGAATGAGCAGTTCTTC	CATSRDLAGGPWNEQFF
TRBV6-5	TRBD2	NA	TRBJ2-2	TGTGCCAGCAGTTACGAAGCGGGAGTGGACACCGGGGAGCTGTTTTTT	CASSYEAGVDTGELFF
TRBV6-6	NA	few	TRBJ1-1	TGTGCCATCAGTCCAGACAGTAACACTGAAGCTTTCTTT	CAISPDSNTEAFF
TRBV19	NA	many	TRBJ2-1	TGTGCCAGTAGGAAAACTAACAATGAGCAGTTCTTC	CASRKTNNEQFF
TRBV15	NA	NA	TRBJ2-5	TGTGCCACCAGCAGAGATAAGGGGGAGACCCAGTACTTC	CATSRDKGETQYF
TRBV4-2	TRBD1	many	TRBJ2-7	TGTGCCAGCAGCCAAGCCGGGACAGGAGTTTACGAGCAGTACTTC	CASSQAGTGVYEQYF
TRBV19	TRBD2	NA	TRBJ2-7	TGTGCCAGTAGTGCTCTAGCGGGAGCCCAAGAGCAGTACTTC	CASSALAGAQEQYF